This TCR beta chain is drawn from a study of cytomegalovirus exposure and HLA in healthy donors. The PCR used 60 Vbeta and 13 Jbeta primers. Sequencing used immunoSEQ multiplex PCR; TCRdb keeps in-frame clones, though not all of them. Among around 150,000 clones listed, around 84% were seen once. About this clone: Its cognate antigen is unknown.

Study conclusions and caveats: Analyses of presence and absence presupposed an approximately uniform sequencing depth across donors. The HLA-A and HLA-B alleles of most subjects were reportedly predicted accurately from TCR beta sequences. Testing in vitro showed three CMV-associated chains specific for CMV antigens. Prior analysis indicated that the majority of TCR beta V segments exhibited productivity approximately 90% or approximately 30% of the time.

V lost 8 bases and J lost 0, with 11 bases in between. Germline assignment: CDR1 MNHNS and CDR2 SASEGT. The CDR3 loop spans 13 amino acids. This clonotype was obtained from a man aged 50-59 years in good health and CMV-seropositive. The chain links TRBV6-1 to TRBJ2-7; the D gene is possibly TRBD1 (6 bases). Material: PBMCs. In nucleotides, the CDR3 is TGTGCCAGCGGACAGCGCAACTCCTACGAGCAGTACTTC. The encoded protein is CASGQRNSYEQYF.